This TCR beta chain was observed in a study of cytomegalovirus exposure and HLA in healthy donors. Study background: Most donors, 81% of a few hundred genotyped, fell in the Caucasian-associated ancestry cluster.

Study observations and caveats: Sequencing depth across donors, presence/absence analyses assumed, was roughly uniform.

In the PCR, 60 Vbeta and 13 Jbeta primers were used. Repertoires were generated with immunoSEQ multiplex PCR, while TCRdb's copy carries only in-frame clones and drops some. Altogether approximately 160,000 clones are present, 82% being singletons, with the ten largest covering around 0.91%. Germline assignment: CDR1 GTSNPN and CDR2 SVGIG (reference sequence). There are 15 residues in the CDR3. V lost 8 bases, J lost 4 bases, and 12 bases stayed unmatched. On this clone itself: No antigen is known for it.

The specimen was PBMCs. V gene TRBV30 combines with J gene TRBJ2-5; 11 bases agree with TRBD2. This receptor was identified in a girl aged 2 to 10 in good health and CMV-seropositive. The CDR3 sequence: CARDAGLAAPETQYF. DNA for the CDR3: TGTGCCCGGGATGCGGGACTAGCGGCTCCAGAGACCCAGTACTTC.